This T cell receptor beta chain was observed in a study of blood T cells in healthy people across ages. A second PCR of about 6 to 11 cycles used a sample-barcoded 5' primer and a J-beta primer mix. Via MiXCR, TCRdb re-called the 5' RACE reads, giving one row per CDR3 protein. This table has hundreds of thousands of distinct CDR3 sequences, more than 20% appearing once. This receptor was obtained from a man in his 70s in good health. Material for sequencing was blood.

The CDR3, as DNA: TGTGCCAGCAGTTTCCGCGGGTGGATCGGGAGGGATGGGCACACTGAAGCTTTCTTT. It codes for CASSFRGWIGRDGHTEAFF. The rearrangement joins TRBV27 to TRBJ1-1; D gene unclear. The germline V and J ends were trimmed by 3 bases and 3 bases, with 26 bases remaining between them. CDR1 is MNHEY and CDR2 is SMNVEV in the germline V gene (reference sequence). The CDR3 spans 19 residues.